Listed below are T cell receptor beta chains from one sample, sequenced in a study of metastatic and nonmetastatic thyroid tumors. With MiXCR, TCRdb called clones anew from the PCR reads. The sample has over 25,000 clones; approximately 7% are singletons. Sample: blood. The receptors were sampled from a female donor with papillary thyroid cancer or a benign thyroid nodule (not recorded which). Some clones in this sample may be carry-over from other donors' samples. Both conserved end residues are part of each CDR3. The D gene is left open where the match is weak. Clone size is not always given. Where it is, it says once, few, many or a class for expanded clones.

v_gene,abundance,d_gene,j_gene,CDR3nt,CDR3aa
TRBV7-9,many,.,TRBJ1-3,TGTGCCAGCAGCTTAGATGGAAACACCATATATTTT,CASSLDGNTIYF
TRBV20-1,.,.,TRBJ1-2,TGCAGTGCTAGAACAGGGTCACATGTCTACACCTTC,CSARTGSHVYTF
TRBV30,.,.,TRBJ2-7,TGTGCCTGGAGTGGATTGGAAGCCTACGAGCAGTACTTC,CAWSGLEAYEQYF
TRBV19,few,TRBD2,TRBJ2-1,TGTGCCAGTAGTATCTCTCGGACCAGCGGGGGAGGGAATGAGCAGTTCTTC,CASSISRTSGGGNEQFF
TRBV14,many,TRBD2,TRBJ2-1,TGTGCCAGCAGCCAAGACCTCGCGGGAGACGCCTACAATGAGCAGTTCTTC,CASSQDLAGDAYNEQFF
TRBV11-1,.,TRBD1,TRBJ1-1,TGTGCCAGCAGCTTATCCGGGGACAGGGTAGAGAACACTGAAGCTTTCTTT,CASSLSGDRVENTEAFF
TRBV5-1,many,.,TRBJ2-1,TGCGCCAGCAGCTTGGAGGGTGGCCCCGATGAGCAGTTCTTC,CASSLEGGPDEQFF
TRBV20-1,.,.,TRBJ2-3,TGCATCAGTGGGAGGATCACAGATACGCAGTATTTT,CISGRITDTQYF
TRBV4-3,many,.,TRBJ1-4,TGCGCCAGCAGCCAAGGGGGCGTGGGCAGGGATCGAAAACTGTTTTTT,CASSQGGVGRDRKLFF
TRBV5-1,many,TRBD2,TRBJ2-5,TGCGCCAGCAGCTTGGGAACCCTGACTAGCGGGAGAGAGACCCAGTACTTC,CASSLGTLTSGRETQYF
TRBV7-9,many,TRBD1,TRBJ2-1,TGTGCCAGCAGCTGGGCCTGGACAGGGGGTAATGAGCAGTTCTTC,CASSWAWTGGNEQFF
TRBV25-1,.,.,TRBJ2-3,TGTGCCAGCAGTGCCTGCAGGGGACTCACAGATACGCAGTATTTT,CASSACRGLTDTQYF
TRBV4-2,many,.,TRBJ2-7,TGTGCCAGCAGCCAAGAGGCGACACCCCAGTGGTACGCCGGGCAGTACTTC,CASSQEATPQWYAGQYF
TRBV6-2/TRBV6-3,medium-sized,.,TRBJ1-5,TGTGCCAGCAGTTTGGGAGGGCAGGGGACTTGGCCCCAGCATTTT,CASSLGGQGTWPQHF
TRBV12-3/TRBV12-4,few,.,TRBJ2-7,TGTGCCAGCAAAGTAGGCGGGTACGAGCAGTACTTC,CASKVGGYEQYF
TRBV30,.,.,TRBJ1-4,TGTGCCTGGAGTGTAATAGGCGGGCGGAGCATAGACGAAAAACTGTTTTTT,CAWSVIGGRSIDEKLFF
TRBV7-2,many,TRBD2,TRBJ2-1,TGTGCCAGCAGCCCCTCCGGGGGGGCCGACAATGAGCAGTTCTTC,CASSPSGGADNEQFF
TRBV20-1,many,.,TRBJ1-5,TGCAGTGCTAGAGTGGGGGCAATCAGCAATCAGCCCCAGCATTTT,CSARVGAISNQPQHF
TRBV6-2/TRBV6-3,many,TRBD1,TRBJ1-1,TGTGCCAGCAGTTACACGACAGGGGCGACCACTGAAGCTTTCTTT,CASSYTTGATTEAFF
TRBV2,many,.,TRBJ1-4,TGTGCCAGCAGGGGCCAGGGGTACGGTAATGAAAAACTGTTTTTT,CASRGQGYGNEKLFF
TRBV28,many,.,TRBJ2-7,TGTGCCAGCAGATCTAGGGTAAGGGGGGTGTACGAGCAGTACTTC,CASRSRVRGVYEQYF
TRBV4-1,many,.,TRBJ2-5,TGCGCCAGCAGCCAACCTTCTGGGAAAGAGACCCAGTACTTC,CASSQPSGKETQYF
TRBV5-4,.,.,TRBJ2-5,TGTGCCAGCAGCCTGTGTTCGGTAGTCGACGAGACCCAGTACTTC,CASSLCSVVDETQYF
TRBV20-1,many,.,TRBJ1-2,TGCAGTGCTCGACAGGACCGCCTCTATGGCTACACCTTC,CSARQDRLYGYTF
TRBV6-5,many,.,TRBJ1-2,TGTGCCAGCAGTTACTCTCGGGAACTGGGTGGCTACACCTTC,CASSYSRELGGYTF
TRBV20-1,many,.,TRBJ2-1,TGCAGTGCTACCACGAGCTCCTACAATGAGCAGTTCTTC,CSATTSSYNEQFF
TRBV11-2,.,.,TRBJ1-2,TGTGCCAGTAGCTTAGGGCCCAGCTATGGCTACACCTTC,CASSLGPSYGYTF
TRBV6-1,many,TRBD2,TRBJ2-7,TGTGCCAGCAGTGACACCTGGACTAGCGGGACAAGCTCCTACGAGCAGTACTTC,CASSDTWTSGTSSYEQYF
TRBV3-1,many,TRBD2,TRBJ2-5,TGTGCCAGCAGCCAAACGAGCGGGGGGGGTAAAGAGACCCAGTACTTC,CASSQTSGGGKETQYF
TRBV7-2,many,.,TRBJ2-5,TGTGCCAGCAGCTTAGCGGGGTCAGGGTTTGAGACCCAGTACTTC,CASSLAGSGFETQYF
TRBV7-6,many,TRBD1,TRBJ2-7,TGTGCCAGCAGCTCGACAGGGTCCTACGAGCAGTACTTC,CASSSTGSYEQYF
TRBV6-5,many,TRBD1,TRBJ1-5,TGTGCCAGCAGTTACAACGGACAGGCAAGGCAGCCCCAGCATTTT,CASSYNGQARQPQHF
TRBV28,many,.,TRBJ2-5,TGTGCCAGCAGTACACCCGGTCCCGGGGAGACCCAGTACTTC,CASSTPGPGETQYF
TRBV7-2,many,TRBD2,TRBJ2-5,TGTGCCAGCAGCTCCGGGGTAGCGGGGGGCCAAGGGACCCAGTACTTC,CASSSGVAGGQGTQYF
TRBV7-3,.,TRBD1,TRBJ1-4,TGTGCCAGCAGCTTAACAGGGACAGGGGGCTTGGCAGGCGAAAAACTGTTTTTT,CASSLTGTGGLAGEKLFF
TRBV28,many,TRBD2,TRBJ2-7,TGTGCCAGCAGTTTACGGGGGGGCTCCTACGAGCAGTACTTC,CASSLRGGSYEQYF
TRBV6-2/TRBV6-3,many,.,TRBJ2-2,TGTGCCAGCAGTTACTCGGCAGTAACCGGGGAGCTGTTTTTT,CASSYSAVTGELFF
TRBV3-1,many,.,TRBJ1-2,TGTGCCAGCAGCCAAGACCCGGGACCTCCGGGGTATGGCTACACCTTC,CASSQDPGPPGYGYTF
TRBV4-3,.,.,TRBJ1-5,TGCGCCAGCAGCCAAGATGGCAATCAGCCCCAGCATTTT,CASSQDGNQPQHF
TRBV20-1,many,.,TRBJ2-1,TGCAGTGCTAGAGATCGAGACACCTCTACCGGCAATGAGCAGTTCTTC,CSARDRDTSTGNEQFF
TRBV7-2,.,.,TRBJ2-2,TGTGCCAGCGGGGTTGTGGGGGCCGCCGGGGAGCTGTTTTTT,CASGVVGAAGELFF
TRBV7-2,.,TRBD1,TRBJ1-6,TGTGCCAGCAGCGTGGACAGGGAGGGTAATTCACCCCTCCACTTT,CASSVDREGNSPLHF
TRBV28,many,TRBD1,TRBJ2-7,TGTGCCAGCAGTCCGGGACAGGGGTTATACGAGCAGTACTTC,CASSPGQGLYEQYF
TRBV28,many,.,TRBJ1-5,TGTGCCATCAAAGGGGAGGCGCGGCAGCCCCAGCATTTT,CAIKGEARQPQHF
TRBV15,many,.,TRBJ1-1,TGTGCCACCAGCAGAGCTGGGAAAGGGGACACTGAAGCTTTCTTT,CATSRAGKGDTEAFF
TRBV20-1,many,.,TRBJ1-5,TGCAGTGCTCCGAGCCTCTCCGGTCAGCCCCAGCATTTT,CSAPSLSGQPQHF
TRBV2,many,TRBD1,TRBJ1-1,TGTGCCAGCAGCCGAGACAGGGCTGAAGCTTTCTTT,CASSRDRAEAFF
TRBV27,many,.,TRBJ2-3,TGTGCCAGCAGACGACTGGGCCCCACAGATACGCAGTATTTT,CASRRLGPTDTQYF
TRBV20-1,many,.,TRBJ2-3,TGCAGTGCTAGAGATCGCCCCTGGGGGGGCAAAGATACGCAGTATTTT,CSARDRPWGGKDTQYF
TRBV12-3/TRBV12-4,many,.,TRBJ2-1,TGTGCCAGCCGGACGGGGGGCGCGCACAATGAGCAGTTCTTC,CASRTGGAHNEQFF
TRBV14,many,.,TRBJ2-5,TGTGCCAGCAGCCAAGATGCGGAGACCCAGTACTTC,CASSQDAETQYF
TRBV19,.,.,TRBJ2-2,TGTGCCAGTAGTATGAGAAACGGGGAGCTGTTTTTT,CASSMRNGELFF
TRBV5-1,many,TRBD2,TRBJ2-7,TGCGCCAGCAGCGGGGGGGGTCTGCTCTCCTACGAGCAGTACTTC,CASSGGGLLSYEQYF
TRBV29-1,many,TRBD1,TRBJ2-1,TGCAGCGTTGCAGGGGGCGCTGAAAGAAATGAGCAGTTCTTC,CSVAGGAERNEQFF
TRBV11-1,many,TRBD1,TRBJ2-2,TGTGCCAGCAGCCCAATAGTACAGGGGGCTGGCGGGGAGCTGTTTTTT,CASSPIVQGAGGELFF
TRBV29-1,many,.,TRBJ2-3,TGCAGCGTTGAACGGATTTATGAAGATACGCAGTATTTT,CSVERIYEDTQYF